Presented here are 18 T cell receptor beta chains from one specimen sequenced in a study of response to subunit inactivated influenza vaccine. Using its own MiXCR run on the RT-PCR reads, TCRdb lists one record per CDR3 protein. The data show about 570,000 distinct CDR3 sequences, approximately 10% seen once. Separately, the same data were catalogued under a study of T cells expressing NK-cell markers. From that report: TCR beta cDNA was generated via 5'RACE template switching incorporating UMIs.

Sequenced here: PBMCs from blood, sampled on the day of vaccination. The source of these receptors is a man in his fifties who received an inactivated influenza vaccine.

This clonotype appeared many times. The rearrangement links TRBV12-3 or TRBV12-4 to TRBJ1-1; weak D call: TRBD1 (5 bases). The ends were cut back, 6 bases at V and 4 bases at J, with 12 bases in the middle. The CDR3 has 13 residues. Here the CDR3 reads CASSRDSLTEAFF. The CDR3 bases are TGTGCCAGCAGCCGCGACAGCCTCACTGAAGCTTTCTTT.

The chain combines TRBV19 with TRBJ2-1; 9 nucleotides line up with TRBD2. Germline V gene lookup returns CDR1 LNHDA and CDR2 SQIVND (reference sequence). The length of the CDR3 is 13 residues. The trim removed 11 bases at V and 9 bases at J, leaving 11 bases unmatched. CDR3 sequence reads: CAVARTSDGEQFF. The CDR3 bases are TGTGCCGTTGCCAGGACTAGCGACGGTGAGCAGTTCTTC.

This chain joins TRBV5-5 and TRBJ2-2, with D perhaps TRBD1 or TRBD2 (5 bases each). CDR1 and CDR2 from the germline V gene are SGHKS and YYEKEE (reference sequence). Trimming took 5 bases from V and 2 from J, leaving 16 bases between them. This CDR3 is 16 amino acids long. This chain's CDR3 is CASRTGPLSNTGELFF. CDR3 sequence (DNA): TGTGCCAGCAGAACGGGACCGCTATCTAACACCGGGGAGCTGTTTTTT.

The CDR3 sequence is CASSFSRGDTYEQYF. The CDR3 coding sequence is TGCGCCAGCAGCTTTTCCAGGGGCGATACCTACGAGCAGTACTTC. The J gene is TRBJ2-7, the V gene TRBV5-1, with D possibly matching TRBD1 (6 bases). Per germline, CDR1 SGHRS and CDR2 YFSETQ. The CDR3 length is 15 residues. Between the trimmed V and J ends, which lost 2 bases and 2 bases, there was a span of 14 bases.

The chain links TRBV6-2 or TRBV6-3 to TRBJ2-1; D gene ambiguous. CDR3 length equals 15 residues. The germline gives CDR1 MNHEY, CDR2 SVGEGT. Trimming pared 3 bases from V and 7 bases from J, leaving 16 bases between. The CDR3 region is CASSYDIRAPNEQFF. CDR3 nucleotide sequence: TGTGCCAGCAGTTATGACATAAGAGCCCCTAATGAGCAGTTCTTC.

The rearrangement links TRBV12-3 or TRBV12-4 to TRBJ1-1; no definite D call. The CDR3 has 14 residues. Between the trimmed V and J ends, which lost 7 bases and 3 bases, there was a span of 15 bases. Here the CDR3 reads CASNPDRFYTEAFF. Written as DNA, the CDR3 is TGTGCCAGCAACCCGGACCGGTTCTACACTGAAGCTTTCTTT.

This clonotype appeared a few times. This chain joins TRBV7-2 and TRBJ2-3; D uncertain. CDR3 length: 14 amino acids. The germline CDR1 and CDR2 sequences are SGHTA and FQGNSA. V gave up 2 bases and J gave up 4 bases, with 10 bases separating them. The CDR3 sequence is CASSLFLQPDTQYF. The CDR3 DNA follows: TGTGCCAGCAGCTTATTTCTACAGCCAGATACGCAGTATTTT.

The CDR3 spells CASSPRGGAYEQYF. In DNA form, the CDR3 reads TGTGCCAGCTCACCCCGTGGGGGAGCCTACGAGCAGTACTTC. The chain uses TRBV18 and TRBJ2-7; D assignment may be TRBD1 or TRBD2 (5 bases each). From germline, CDR1 is KGHSH and CDR2 LQKENI. This CDR3 region has 14 residues. V dropped 3 bases and J dropped 2 bases, with 11 bases sitting between them.

This clonotype has more than one count but fewer than ten. A junction boundary mismatches the germline segment, possibly from a read error. The chain combines TRBV14 with TRBJ2-5; D is tentatively TRBD1 or TRBD2 (5 bases each). This CDR3 is built from 13 residues. Germline loops: CDR1 SGHDN, CDR2 FVKESK. The CDR3 loop reads CASSLIGTLLLHF. The CDR3 DNA reads TGTGCCAGCAGCCTGATCGGGACCCTACTGCTTCACTTC.

The chain employs TRBV29-1 and TRBJ2-7; 12 bases map to TRBD1. CDR3 length: 14 amino acids. V lost 4 bases to trimming and J lost 7 bases; unmatched junction nucleotides: 8. Germline CDR1 SQVTM, CDR2 ANQGSEA. The CDR3 region has the DNA TGCAGCGTTGGACTCAGGGACAGGGGGCGGGAGCAGTACTTC. Its protein is CSVGLRDRGREQYF.

The gene calls are TRBV10-3 and TRBJ2-1, with 11 bases identical to TRBD2. Germline CDR1 reads ENHRY; CDR2 reads SYGVKD. CDR3 length: 15 amino acids. J was trimmed by 7 bases and V by 10 bases; bases with no gene match: 12. The CDR3 region has the DNA TGTGCCACTTTAAGACTAGCGGGATTGGGGAATGAGCAGTTCTTC. It codes for CATLRLAGLGNEQFF.

This clonotype occurred a few times. The gene calls are TRBV27 and TRBJ2-2; TRBD1 matches 10 bases. The V gene end was trimmed by 6 bases and the J gene end by 5 bases; junction bases not matched to a gene: 6. Germline V gene sequence: CDR1 MNHEY, CDR2 SMNVEV (reference sequence). The length of the CDR3 is 15 residues. Written as DNA, the CDR3 is TGTGCCAGCAGCAGACAGGGGGCGCGGACCGGGGAGCTGTTTTTT. Translation gives CASSRQGARTGELFF.

This clonotype was observed many times. The J gene is TRBJ2-3, the V gene TRBV4-3; D is unresolved. Germline lookup yields CDR1 LGHNA and CDR2 YSLEER. This CDR3 has 13 amino acids. The V and J ends lost 0 bases and 6 bases respectively, with 7 bases between them. The CDR3 loop reads CASSQELIDTQYF. As DNA, the CDR3 is TGCGCCAGCAGCCAAGAACTAATTGATACGCAGTATTTT.

This clonotype was seen repeatedly, ten times or more. The chain joins TRBV15 to TRBJ2-7; D not resolved. V lost 0 bases, J lost 6 bases, and 12 bases lay in between. Germline CDR1 reads LNHNV; CDR2 reads YYDKDF (reference sequence). The CDR3 has 14 amino acids. The CDR3 sequence: CATSRDFRSFEQYF. The CDR3 coding sequence is TGTGCCACCAGCAGAGATTTTCGTAGTTTCGAGCAGTACTTC.

This clonotype has more than one count but fewer than ten. The CDR3 nucleotides read TGTGCCAGCAGCCCCCGCGCGGGGTCTAGCACAGATACGCAGTATTTT. Its translation: CASSPRAGSSTDTQYF. The chain carries TRBV11-3 and TRBJ2-3; TRBD2 might be the D (6 bases). The V gene lost 5 bases and the J gene lost 0 bases, with 15 bases spanning the gap. Germline CDR1 reads SGHNT; CDR2 reads YENEEA. The CDR3 runs 16 residues.

A few counts support this clonotype. The chain links TRBV5-8 to TRBJ2-7; D is tentatively TRBD1 or TRBD2 (6 bases each). Germline CDR1 reads SGHTS; CDR2 reads YDEGEE. The V gene lost 2 bases and the J gene lost 4 bases, with 19 bases spanning the gap. The CDR3 is made up of 16 amino acids. CDR3 in DNA: TGTGCCAGCAGCTTATCGCTTGGGCAGGGGAGGTACGAGCAGTACTTC. Protein sequence: CASSLSLGQGRYEQYF.

The chain joins TRBV30 to TRBJ2-5; D uncertain. The CDR3 runs 14 residues. Deletions cut 0 bases from V and 5 bases from J, with 13 bases between. Germline CDR1 is GTSNPN and CDR2 is SVGIG (reference sequence). CDR3: CAWSVSGPLETQYF. The CDR3 DNA reads TGTGCCTGGAGTGTAAGTGGGCCGCTGGAGACCCAGTACTTC.

In its sample, this clonotype was seen a few times. This chain uses TRBV7-9 with TRBJ1-1, with D possibly TRBD1 on 5 matching bases. The CDR3 is 14 residues long. Trimming cost V 1 base and J 4 bases, with 10 bases left between them. Germline V gene lookup returns CDR1 SEHNR and CDR2 FQNEAQ (reference sequence). In DNA, the CDR3 is TGTGCCAGCAGCTTAGGCGGCAGGGTCACTGAAGCTTTCTTT. Translating it yields CASSLGGRVTEAFF. The entire variable domain, with the rest obtained from reference TRBV7-9 and TRBJ1-1, is as follows: DTGVSQNPRHKITKRGQNVTFRCDPISEHNRLYWYRQTLGQGPEFLTYFQNEAQLEKSRLLSDRFSAERPKGSFSTLEIQRTEQGDSAMYLCASSLGGRVTEAFFGQGTRLTVV.